This T cell receptor (beta chain) was captured by sequencing in a study of control samples from healthy donors and cancer patients. The CDR3 length is 16 residues. With 5 bases clipped from V and 4 bases from J, the junction kept 11 bases outside the gene matches. The germline V gene encodes CDR1 SEHNR and CDR2 FQNEAQ (reference sequence). TCRdb's copy holds only in-frame clones and misses some; the assay was immunoSEQ multiplex PCR. This sample yields roughly 54,000 clones, of which roughly 96% are seen a single time; around 2% belongs to the top ten. The sequence came from a woman aged 25 to 45 in good health. Source material: blood. The J gene is TRBJ2-3, the V gene TRBV7-9, with 8 bases lining up with TRBD1. The CDR3 DNA reads TGTGCCAGCAGCCCGGAGGACAGGGTAGTGGCAGATACGCAGTATTTT. Its translation is CASSPEDRVVADTQYF.